This entry describes one TCR beta chain. Its matching antigen is unknown. This record comes from a study of T cells in tuberculosis. Across the study: IGRA-negative adolescents, IGRA-positive adolescents with latent tuberculosis and adults with active tuberculosis formed this South African cohort. Study-wide points: Active tuberculosis TCR-alpha repertoires lay closer to GMM-specific TCRs than IGRA-negative controls, suggesting clonal expansion. Shorter CDR3-alpha in active tuberculosis partly drove smaller distances.

Adolescents were screened for latent TB by skin test and IGRA. TCRdb keeps only in-frame clones here, not all; method: immunoSEQ multiplex PCR. The sample shows more than 35,000 clones, about 95% of them seen only once. The CDR3 covers 19 residues. Germline V gene lookup returns CDR1 PRHDT and CDR2 FYEKMQ (reference sequence). The J segment lost 1 base and the V segment lost 0 bases, leaving 8 bases of the junction unmatched. This TCR came from a donor aged 10 to 29 with latent tuberculosis or without tuberculosis infection. This chain joins TRBV13 and TRBJ2-1, with 11 bases that match TRBD2. The material sequenced was PBMCs. The CDR3 region is CASSLGTLAGGRSYNEQFF. The CDR3 bases are TGTGCCAGCAGCTTAGGTACCCTAGCGGGAGGAAGGTCCTACAATGAGCAGTTCTTC.